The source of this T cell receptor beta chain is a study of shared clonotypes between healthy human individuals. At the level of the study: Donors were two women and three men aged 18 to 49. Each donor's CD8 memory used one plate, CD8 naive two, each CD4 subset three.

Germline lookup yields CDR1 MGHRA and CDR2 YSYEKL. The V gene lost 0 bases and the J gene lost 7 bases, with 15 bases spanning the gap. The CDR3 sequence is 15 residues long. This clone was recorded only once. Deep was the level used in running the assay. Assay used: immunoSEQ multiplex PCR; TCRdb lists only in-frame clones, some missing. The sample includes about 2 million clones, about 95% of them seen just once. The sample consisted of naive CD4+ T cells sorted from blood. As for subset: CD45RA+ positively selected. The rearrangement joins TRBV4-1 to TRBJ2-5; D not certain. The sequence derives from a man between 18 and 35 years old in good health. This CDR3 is CASSQDPVALRTQYF. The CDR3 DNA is TGCGCCAGCAGCCAAGATCCGGTAGCTTTACGGACCCAGTACTTC.